This passage covers 5 T cell receptor beta chains from one sample sequenced in a study of blood T cell repertoires in COVID-19 (dated by TCRdb to 2020 to 2022). The protocol used for the library was the immunoSEQ multiplex PCR assay. In TCRdb, the immuneACCESS table is reduced to in-frame sequences with V and J assigned. These tables do not hold every clone; where another copy was compared, an unresolved V gene accounts for under half, and the others remain unexplained. This sample holds tens of thousands of clones; about 91% were observed only once. Less than 2.5% of the sample belongs to the ten largest clones. Source material: peripheral blood. The receptors derive from a human donor with active COVID-19. The donor label of this sample is uncertain.

This sequence joins TRBV7-9 and TRBJ1-1; TRBD1 might be the D (6 bases). Trimming left V 4 bases short and J 1 base short, with 16 bases between. Germline CDR1 and CDR2: SEHNR and FQNEAQ (reference sequence). This CDR3 has 16 residues. The CDR3 DNA follows: TGTGCCAGCAGCTCCACTCCGGACAGAAAGAACACTGAAGCTTTCTTT. Its translation: CASSSTPDRKNTEAFF. Full variable domain (missing parts from reference TRBV7-9 and TRBJ1-1): DTGVSQNPRHKITKRGQNVTFRCDPISEHNRLYWYRQTLGQGPEFLTYFQNEAQLEKSRLLSDRFSAERPKGSFSTLEIQRTEQGDSAMYLCASSSTPDRKNTEAFFGQGTRLTVV.

This rearrangement joins TRBV4-3 to TRBJ2-6, with D perhaps matching TRBD1 (5 bases). This CDR3 spans 16 amino acids. The germline gives CDR1 LGHNA, CDR2 YSLEER. Trimming removed 0 bases at V and 2 bases at J, with 8 bases between. Here the CDR3 DNA reads TGCGCCAGCAGCCAAGATGTGGACACTGGGGCCAACGTCCTGACTTTC. Protein: CASSQDVDTGANVLTF.

This clone was seen only once. The chain recombines TRBV28 with TRBJ2-7, with 9 bases identical to TRBD1. V lost 5 bases and J lost 5; bases outside the gene matches: 7. This CDR3 is built from 14 residues. From germline, CDR1 is MDHEN and CDR2 SYDVKM. CDR3 residues: CASSPWDRVNEQYF. The CDR3 nucleotides read TGTGCCAGCAGTCCATGGGACAGGGTCAACGAGCAGTACTTC.

V gene TRBV6-5 combines with J gene TRBJ1-5, with D possibly TRBD1 on 6 matching bases. CDR1 and CDR2 (germline): MNHEY, SVGAGI. Trimming took 6 bases from V and 6 from J, leaving 15 bases between them. CDR3 size: 14 residues. In DNA, the CDR3 is TGTGCCAGCAGGGTTGGGACAACTGGTCAGCCCCAGCATTTT. Amino acid sequence: CASRVGTTGQPQHF.

The chain's CDR3 is CASSSPGAARGQPQHF. In DNA form, the CDR3 reads TGTGCCAGCAGTTCACCCGGCGCTGCCCGAGGTCAGCCCCAGCATTTT. V and J are TRBV28 and TRBJ1-5; D uncertain. Per germline, CDR1 MDHEN and CDR2 SYDVKM. V was clipped by 4 bases and J by 6 bases, with 19 bases between them. The CDR3 contains 16 residues. Using reference TRBV28 and TRBJ1-5 for the parts outside the CDR3, the full variable domain is DVKVTQSSRYLVKRTGEKVFLECVQDMDHENMFWYRQDPGLGLRLIYFSYDVKMKEKGDIPEGYSVSREKKERFSLILESASTNQTSMYLCASSSPGAARGQPQHFGDGTRLSIL.